This T cell receptor (beta chain) is from a study of T cell responses to AZD1222 COVID-19 vaccine. Across the study: Combined were second doses at about 4 or about 12 weeks. General study points: Nearly half of spike-specific TCRs reportedly target variant regions that are unmutated in the B.1.351 and B.1.1.7 variants. Across the whole spike, CD4 TCRs peaked at regions 160-218 and 743-854.

The germline CDR1 and CDR2 sequences are SEHNR and FQNEAQ (reference sequence). The CDR3 contains 16 residues. V dropped 1 base and J dropped 2 bases, with 15 bases sitting between them. TCRdb keeps only in-frame clones here, not all; method: immunoSEQ multiplex PCR. Of approximately 180,000 clones in the sample, approximately 86% were seen once. A word on this clone: The antigen is unknown.

The input for sequencing was peripheral blood, taken on day 0 of AZD1222 vaccination. The chain carries TRBV7-9 and TRBJ2-7; TRBD1 is a possible D gene (6 bases). The receptor was isolated from an adult in good health. The CDR3 sequence is CASSLDFRDKTYEQYF. The CDR3 DNA reads as TGTGCCAGCAGCTTAGACTTTCGGGACAAGACCTACGAGCAGTACTTC.